This entry is about one T cell receptor beta chain. Its antigen is still unknown. The CDR3 is 13 amino acids. Germline values: CDR1 SEHNR, CDR2 FQNEAQ (reference sequence). V lost 4 bases, J lost 7 bases, and 13 bases lay in between. The data belong to a study of cytomegalovirus exposure and HLA in healthy donors. The PCR ran on 60 Vbeta and 13 Jbeta primers. Libraries were prepared by immunoSEQ multiplex PCR; TCRdb keeps only in-frame clonotypes and omits some of them. The profile covers over 150,000 clones, with roughly 79% appearing a single time and over 0.95% taken by the ten largest. General study findings and limits: Reports showed the classifier diagnosing cytomegalovirus status with high specificity and sensitivity. An analysis done earlier found most TCR beta V segments productive about 90% or about 30% of the time.

Sample: PBMCs. The TCR comes from a woman aged 45-65 years in good health and CMV-seronegative. The rearrangement joins TRBV7-9 to TRBJ1-1; D perhaps matches TRBD1 (6 bases). In nucleotides, the CDR3 is TGTGCCAGCAGCTCACACAGGGACGGTGAAGCTTTCTTT. This gives the protein CASSSHRDGEAFF.